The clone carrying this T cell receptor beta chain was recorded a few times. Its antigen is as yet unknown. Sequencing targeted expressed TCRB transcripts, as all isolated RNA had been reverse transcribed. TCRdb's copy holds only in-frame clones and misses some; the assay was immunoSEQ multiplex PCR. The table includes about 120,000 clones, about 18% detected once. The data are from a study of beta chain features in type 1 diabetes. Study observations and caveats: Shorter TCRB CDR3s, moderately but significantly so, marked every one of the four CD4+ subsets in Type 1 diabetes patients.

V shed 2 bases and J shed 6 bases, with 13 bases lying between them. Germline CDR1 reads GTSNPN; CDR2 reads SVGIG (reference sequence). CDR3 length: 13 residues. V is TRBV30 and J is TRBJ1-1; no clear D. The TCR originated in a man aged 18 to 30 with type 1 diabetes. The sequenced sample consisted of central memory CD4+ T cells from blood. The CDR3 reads CAWSPEGGAEAFF. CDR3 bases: TGTGCCTGGAGTCCCGAGGGAGGCGCTGAAGCTTTCTTT. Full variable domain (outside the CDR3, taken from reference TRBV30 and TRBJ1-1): SQTIHQWPATLVQPVGSPLSLECTVEGTSNPNLYWYRQAAGRGLQLLFYSVGIGQISSEVPQNLSASRPQDRQFILSSKKLLLSDSGFYLCAWSPEGGAEAFFGQGTRLTVV.